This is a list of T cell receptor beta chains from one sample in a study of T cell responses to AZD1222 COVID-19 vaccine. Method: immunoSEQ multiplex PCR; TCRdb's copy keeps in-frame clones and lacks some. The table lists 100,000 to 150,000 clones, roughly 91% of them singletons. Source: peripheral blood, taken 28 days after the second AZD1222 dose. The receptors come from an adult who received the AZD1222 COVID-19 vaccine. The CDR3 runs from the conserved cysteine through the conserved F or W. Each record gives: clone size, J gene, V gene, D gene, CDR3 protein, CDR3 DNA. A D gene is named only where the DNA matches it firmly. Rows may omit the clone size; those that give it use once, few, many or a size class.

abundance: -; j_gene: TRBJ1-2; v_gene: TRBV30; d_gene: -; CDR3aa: CAWSWNSDYGYTF; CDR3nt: TGTGCCTGGAGTTGGAACAGCGACTATGGCTACACCTTC
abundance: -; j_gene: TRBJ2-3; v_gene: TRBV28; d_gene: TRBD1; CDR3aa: CASSLWAPRTGPSTDTQYF; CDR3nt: TGTGCCAGCAGTTTATGGGCCCCCAGGACAGGACCTAGCACAGATACGCAGTATTTT
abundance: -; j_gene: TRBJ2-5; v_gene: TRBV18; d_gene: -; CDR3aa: CASSPWQETQYF; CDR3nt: TGTGCCAGCTCACCGTGGCAAGAGACCCAGTACTTC
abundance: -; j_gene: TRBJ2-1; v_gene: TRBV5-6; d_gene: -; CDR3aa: CASSLGQWYNEQFF; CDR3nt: TGTGCCAGCAGCTTGGGACAGTGGTACAATGAGCAGTTCTTC
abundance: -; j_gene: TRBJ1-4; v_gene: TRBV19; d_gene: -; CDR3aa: CASIPTASATNEKLFF; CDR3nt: TGTGCCAGTATCCCAACAGCCTCCGCAACTAATGAAAAACTGTTTTTT
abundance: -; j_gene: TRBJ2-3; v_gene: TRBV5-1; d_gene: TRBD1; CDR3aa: CASSPGQGVSDTQYF; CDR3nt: TGCGCCAGCAGCCCCGGACAGGGGGTTTCGGATACGCAGTATTTT
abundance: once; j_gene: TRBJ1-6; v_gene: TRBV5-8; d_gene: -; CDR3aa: CASSPDRALILYNSPLHF; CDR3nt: TGTGCCAGCAGCCCGGACCGAGCGCTGATCCTGTATAATTCACCCCTCCACTTT
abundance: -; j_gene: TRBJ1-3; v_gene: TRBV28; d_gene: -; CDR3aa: CASSPNGNRNTIYF; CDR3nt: TGTGCCAGCAGTCCAAACGGGAACCGAAACACCATATATTTT
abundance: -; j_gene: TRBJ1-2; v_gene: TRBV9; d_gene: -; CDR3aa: CASSVAGRGIERIYGYTF; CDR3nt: TGTGCCAGCAGCGTAGCGGGCAGGGGAATAGAGAGGATTTATGGCTACACCTTC
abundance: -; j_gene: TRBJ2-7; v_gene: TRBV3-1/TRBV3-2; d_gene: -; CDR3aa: CASSHGQLRWQYF; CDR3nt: TGTGCCAGCAGCCACGGACAATTACGTTGGCAGTACTTC
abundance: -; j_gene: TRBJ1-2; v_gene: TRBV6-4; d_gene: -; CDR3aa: CASSEAGESGYTF; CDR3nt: TGTGCCAGCAGTGAGGCAGGGGAGAGTGGCTACACCTTC
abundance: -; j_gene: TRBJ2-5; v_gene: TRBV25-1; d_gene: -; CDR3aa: CASSDVGARQETQYF; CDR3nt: TGTGCCAGCAGTGATGTGGGTGCCAGGCAAGAGACCCAGTACTTC
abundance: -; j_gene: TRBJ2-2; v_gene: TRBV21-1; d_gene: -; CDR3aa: CASSRPTREATTGELFF; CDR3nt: TGTGCCAGCAGCAGGCCGACCCGGGAGGCCACCACCGGGGAGCTGTTTTTT
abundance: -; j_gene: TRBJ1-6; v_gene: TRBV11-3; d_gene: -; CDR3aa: CASSLDPPSPLHF; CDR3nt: TGTGCCAGCAGCTTAGACCCCCCCTCACCCCTCCACTTT
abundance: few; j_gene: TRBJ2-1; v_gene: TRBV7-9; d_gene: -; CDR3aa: CASRGGGNEQFF; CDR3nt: TGTGCCAGCCGAGGGGGTGGGAATGAGCAGTTCTTC
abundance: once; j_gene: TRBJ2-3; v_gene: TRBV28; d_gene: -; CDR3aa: CASSPPSGNVGRTQYF; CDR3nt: TGTGCCAGCAGCCCTCCCAGTGGCAATGTGGGTCGTACGCAGTATTTT
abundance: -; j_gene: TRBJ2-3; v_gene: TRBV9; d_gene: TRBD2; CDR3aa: CASSPRTSGGPLLDTQYF; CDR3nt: TGTGCCAGCAGCCCACGGACTAGCGGGGGCCCCCTTTTGGATACGCAGTATTTT
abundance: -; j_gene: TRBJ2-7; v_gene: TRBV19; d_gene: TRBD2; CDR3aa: CASSPASGSTYEQYF; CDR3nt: TGTGCCAGTAGTCCAGCTAGCGGGAGTACCTACGAGCAGTACTTC
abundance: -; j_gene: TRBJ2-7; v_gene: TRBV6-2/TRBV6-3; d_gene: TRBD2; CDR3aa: CASSVSGRAEEQYF; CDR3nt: TGTGCCAGCAGTGTGAGCGGGAGGGCCGAAGAGCAGTACTTC
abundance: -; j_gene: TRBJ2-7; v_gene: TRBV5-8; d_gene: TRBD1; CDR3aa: CASSLGEGAREQYF; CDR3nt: TGTGCCAGCAGCTTGGGTGAGGGGGCACGGGAGCAGTACTTC
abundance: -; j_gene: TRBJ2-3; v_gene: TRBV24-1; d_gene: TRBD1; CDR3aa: CATSDATGTGITDTQYF; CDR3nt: TGTGCCACCAGTGATGCGACCGGGACAGGAATCACAGATACGCAGTATTTT
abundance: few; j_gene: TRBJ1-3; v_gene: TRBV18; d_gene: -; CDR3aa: CASSPAFSQSGNTIYF; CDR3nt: TGTGCCAGCTCACCGGCATTTTCCCAATCTGGAAACACCATATATTTT
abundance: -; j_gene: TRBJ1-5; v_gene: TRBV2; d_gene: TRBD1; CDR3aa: CASSADRVSNQPQHF; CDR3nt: TGTGCCAGCAGTGCGGACAGGGTTAGCAATCAGCCCCAGCATTTT
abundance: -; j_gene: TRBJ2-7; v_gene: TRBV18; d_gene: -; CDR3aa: CASSPDRLNYEQYF; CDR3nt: TGTGCCAGCTCACCAGACCGACTAAACTACGAGCAGTACTTC
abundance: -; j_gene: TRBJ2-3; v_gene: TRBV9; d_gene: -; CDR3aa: CASARRVVSTDTQYF; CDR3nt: TGTGCCAGCGCCCGGAGGGTAGTTAGCACAGATACGCAGTATTTT
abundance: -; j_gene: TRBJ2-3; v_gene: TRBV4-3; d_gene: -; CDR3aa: CASSQESPESTDTQYF; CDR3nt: TGCGCCAGCAGCCAAGAATCCCCCGAAAGCACAGATACGCAGTATTTT
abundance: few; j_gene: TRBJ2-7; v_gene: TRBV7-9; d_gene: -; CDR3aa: CASSLAGRWEQYF; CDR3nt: TGTGCCAGCAGCTTAGCGGGCAGGTGGGAGCAGTACTTC
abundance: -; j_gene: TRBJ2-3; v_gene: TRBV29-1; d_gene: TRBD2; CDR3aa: CSVRLAGVGGTDTQYF; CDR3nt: TGCAGCGTTCGGCTAGCGGGAGTTGGGGGCACAGATACGCAGTATTTT
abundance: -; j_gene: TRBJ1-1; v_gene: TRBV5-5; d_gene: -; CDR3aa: CASSLWYNTEAFF; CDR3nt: TGTGCCAGCAGCTTGTGGTATAACACTGAAGCTTTCTTT
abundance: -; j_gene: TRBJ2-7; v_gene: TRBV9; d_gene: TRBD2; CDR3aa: CASSKGLAEDYEQYF; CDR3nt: TGTGCCAGCAGCAAGGGACTAGCGGAGGACTACGAGCAGTACTTC
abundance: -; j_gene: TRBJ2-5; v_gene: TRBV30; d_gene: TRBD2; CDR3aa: CAWRKTSGQETQYF; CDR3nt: TGTGCCTGGAGAAAGACTAGCGGGCAAGAGACCCAGTACTTC
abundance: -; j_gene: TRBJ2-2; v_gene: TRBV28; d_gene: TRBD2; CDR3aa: CASSLAGGPNTGELFF; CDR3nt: TGTGCCAGCAGTTTGGCGGGAGGGCCGAACACCGGGGAGCTGTTTTTT